This T cell receptor (beta chain) was sequenced for a study of cytomegalovirus exposure and HLA in healthy donors. From germline, CDR1 is SQVTM and CDR2 ANQGSEA. Trimming shortened V by 3 bases and J by 3 bases, and 11 bases separated the two germline ends. The CDR3 sequence is 13 residues long. PCR was performed using 60 Vbeta and 13 Jbeta primers. Sequenced by immunoSEQ multiplex PCR; TCRdb stores in-frame clones only, minus some. Among fewer than 150,000 clones listed, approximately 79% were seen once. The sample taken for sequencing was PBMCs. This clonotype was sampled from a female donor in good health and CMV-seronegative. The chain combines TRBV29-1 with TRBJ1-2, with a possible D match to TRBD1 (5 bases). The CDR3 region is CSVDWGLDYGYTF. The CDR3 nucleotides are TGCAGCGTTGATTGGGGACTCGACTATGGCTACACCTTC.